The T cell receptor (beta chain) under discussion was sequenced for a study of cytomegalovirus exposure and HLA in healthy donors. Study-wide findings and caveats: In an earlier analysis, about 87% or about 30%: the productive usage of most TCR beta V segments. A missense variant in DCLRE1C was later tied to TCR beta V- and J-gene trimming. The later analysis indicated that the majority of CMV-associated TCR beta chains appeared HLA-restricted.

The germline V gene encodes CDR1 SEHNR and CDR2 FQNEAQ (reference sequence). CDR3 length equals 16 residues. Trimming at V came to 6 bases and at J to 4 bases, leaving 12 bases not matched to a gene. Details on this clone: The antigen is not known.

The PCR contained 60 Vbeta and 13 Jbeta primers. Assay: immunoSEQ multiplex PCR; the TCRdb copy retains only in-frame clones and omits some. The sample's table shows fewer than 100,000 clones. The receptor was derived from a man younger than 35 in good health and CMV-seropositive. Material: PBMCs. This rearrangement joins TRBV7-9 to TRBJ1-3; 7 bases align to TRBD1. The CDR3 protein is CASSNNEDRVGNTIYF. The CDR3 DNA is TGTGCCAGCAGTAATAACGAAGACAGGGTCGGAAACACCATATATTTT.